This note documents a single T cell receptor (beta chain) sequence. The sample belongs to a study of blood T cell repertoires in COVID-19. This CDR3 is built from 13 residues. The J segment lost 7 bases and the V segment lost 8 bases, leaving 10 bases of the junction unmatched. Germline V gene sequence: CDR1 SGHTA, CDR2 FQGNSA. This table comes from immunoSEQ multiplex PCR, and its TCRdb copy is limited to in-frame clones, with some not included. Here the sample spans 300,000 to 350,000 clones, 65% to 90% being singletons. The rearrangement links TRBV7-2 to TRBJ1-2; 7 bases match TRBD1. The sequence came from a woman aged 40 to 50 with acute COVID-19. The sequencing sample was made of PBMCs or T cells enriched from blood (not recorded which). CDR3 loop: CASQVGGAGGYTF. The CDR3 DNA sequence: TGTGCCAGCCAAGTAGGGGGCGCGGGTGGCTACACCTTC.